This T cell receptor beta chain was obtained from a study of T cells in Graves' hyperthyroidism and ophthalmopathy. Overall study findings and caveats: Most thyroid clonotypes that were expanded above 0.001 also turned up in blood.

Regarding this clonotype: Antigen unknown.

This CDR3 is built from 13 residues. V lost 5 bases to trimming and J lost 5 bases, with 13 bases between them. Per the germline V gene, CDR1 is DFQATT and CDR2 is SNEGSKA (reference sequence). The study left out patients who had uncontrolled infection, other autoimmune disease, pregnancy or lactation. Researchers took RNA transcripts and amplified the TCR beta CDR3 regions from them. HTBI primers were employed in a first-round RT-PCR of the TCR CDR3. Each CDR3 protein is one row after TCRdb ran MiXCR on the multiplex PCR reads. The sample lists roughly 500,000 distinct CDR3 sequences, approximately 49% occurring once.

Sequencing used peripheral blood or thyroid tissue (not recorded which). The chain couples TRBV20-1 to TRBJ1-5; a weak D match, TRBD1 (5 bases). The sequence derives from an adult woman with Graves' disease, either hyperthyroidism or ophthalmopathy (not recorded which). CDR3 bases: TGCAGTGCTCCCGGTCCCAGGGATCAGCCCCAGCATTTT. It codes for CSAPGPRDQPQHF.